Shown below are 20 T cell receptor beta chains from a single sample sequenced in a study of human T cells and chemical hapten exposure. The time point was: patch test 2, 6 weeks after DPC sensitization. Treatment specified: therapeutic diphenylcyclopropenone sensitization with weekly scalp DPC. TCRdb ran MiXCR on the RACE reads and lists one entry per CDR3 protein. The sample consists of over 85,000 distinct CDR3 sequences, about 9% of them appearing once. The sample was whole blood, taken in connection with sensitization to the hapten diphenylcyclopropenone (DPC). The receptors originated from a woman aged 40 to 50 with alopecia areata. Some clones in this sample may be carry-over from other donors' samples.

There are many counts of this clonotype. The CDR3 sequence: CSASPVGDQPQHF. CDR3 coding DNA: TGCAGTGCCTCACCGGTCGGGGATCAGCCCCAGCATTTT. This chain links TRBV20-1 with TRBJ1-5; the D is unclear. From germline, CDR1 is DFQATT and CDR2 SNEGSKA (reference sequence). CDR3 size: 13 residues. The germline V and J ends were trimmed by 6 bases and 5 bases, with 14 bases remaining between them.

This clonotype was recorded many times. The chain combines TRBV29-1 with TRBJ2-1; 8 positions agree with TRBD2. The junction had 10 bases not matched to a gene; V was cut back by 2 bases and J by 1 base. Per germline, CDR1 SQVTM and CDR2 ANQGSEA. The CDR3 runs 17 residues. The chain's CDR3 is CSVEIGTSFRSYNEQFF. The CDR3 coding sequence is TGCAGCGTTGAAATCGGGACTAGTTTCAGGTCCTACAATGAGCAGTTCTTC.

This clonotype was seen ten or more times. V gene TRBV5-1 combines with J gene TRBJ2-5; 7 nucleotides match TRBD1. The ends lost 3 bases at V and 3 bases at J; junction bases unmatched: 2. The CDR3 sequence is 13 residues long. Germline V gene lookup returns CDR1 SGHRS and CDR2 YFSETQ. The CDR3 bases are TGCGCCAGCAGCTGGGGGACAGAAGAGACCCAGTACTTC. It specifies CASSWGTEETQYF.

The chain links TRBV4-1 to TRBJ2-3; the match to TRBD2 covers 14 bases. This CDR3 is built from 18 residues. V lost 0 bases, J lost 5 bases, and 7 bases stayed unmatched. Germline CDR1 MGHRA, CDR2 YSYEKL. CDR3 protein: CASSQDPGLAGDKDTQYF. CDR3 DNA sequence: TGCGCCAGCAGCCAAGATCCGGGACTAGCGGGAGATAAAGATACGCAGTATTTT.

The rearrangement uses TRBV18 and TRBJ2-6, with D hard to call. CDR1 and CDR2 (germline): KGHSH, LQKENI. The CDR3 consists of 15 residues. Trimming cost V 2 bases and J 2 bases, with 7 bases left between them. CDR3 sequence (DNA): TGTGCCAGCTCACCAGTCCAAACTGGGGCCAACGTCCTGACTTTC. Translating gives CASSPVQTGANVLTF.

This clonotype was observed many times. This chain uses TRBV11-3 with TRBJ2-7; TRBD1 or TRBD2 may be the D gene (6 bases each). V gave up 1 base and J gave up 2 bases, with 12 bases separating them. The CDR3 spans 15 residues. Per the germline V gene, CDR1 is SGHNT and CDR2 is YENEEA. CDR3 residues: CASSLAARGPYEQYF. CDR3 nucleotides: TGTGCCAGCAGCTTAGCCGCCCGGGGGCCCTACGAGCAGTACTTC.

This clonotype was counted ten times or more. This chain joins TRBV4-2 and TRBJ2-7; no reliable D call. Germline CDR1 and CDR2: LGHNA and YNFKEQ. V was pared by 0 bases and J by 0 bases, with 21 bases between. The CDR3 loop spans 19 amino acids. CDR3 residues: CASSQDSTPGGSFSYEQYF. The CDR3 region has the DNA TGTGCCAGCAGCCAAGATTCCACCCCCGGTGGTAGTTTCTCCTACGAGCAGTACTTC.

This clonotype was observed many times. The chain couples TRBV7-2 to TRBJ1-3; D unclear. From germline, CDR1 is SGHTA and CDR2 FQGNSA. This CDR3 has 15 amino acids. V gave up 5 bases and J gave up 0 bases, with 11 bases separating them. DNA for the CDR3: TGTGCCAGCAGCCCCTTAGTGAGCTCTGGAAACACCATATATTTT. Translated: CASSPLVSSGNTIYF.

The chain couples TRBV7-3 to TRBJ2-3; D might be TRBD1 (6 bases). Germline values: CDR1 SGHTA, CDR2 FQGTGA. The CDR3 runs 13 residues. The V gene lost 1 base and the J gene lost 9 bases, with 11 bases spanning the gap. CDR3 DNA: TGTGCCAGCAGCTTAAACACAGGGAACACGCAGTATTTT. Translated: CASSLNTGNTQYF.

This clonotype has a count of ten or more. This rearrangement joins TRBV7-2 to TRBJ2-3; TRBD2 agrees at 7 bases. The CDR3 runs to 16 residues. The J segment lost 3 bases and the V segment lost 1 base, leaving 7 bases of the junction unmatched. The germline gives CDR1 SGHTA, CDR2 FQGNSA. CDR3 protein: CASSLVGGKLTDTQYF. CDR3 coding DNA: TGTGCCAGCAGCTTAGTGGGAGGGAAGTTGACAGATACGCAGTATTTT.

This clonotype was counted only a few times. The genes are TRBV28 and TRBJ2-4; D gene uncertain. The length of the CDR3 is 15 residues. Germline V gives CDR1 MDHEN, CDR2 SYDVKM. Deletions cut 2 bases from V and 1 base from J, with 9 bases between. CDR3 in amino acids: CASSLPTTAKNIQYF. CDR3 DNA: TGTGCCAGCAGTTTACCGACAACTGCCAAAAACATTCAGTACTTC.

This clonotype was counted at least ten times. The CDR3 coding sequence is TGCGCCAGCAGCCACGACCCCAGACAGGGTTCGTCTGAGCAGTTCTTC. This gives the protein CASSHDPRQGSSEQFF. The chain recombines TRBV4-1 with TRBJ2-1; TRBD1 matches at 7 bases. Germline V gene lookup returns CDR1 MGHRA and CDR2 YSYEKL. This CDR3 has 16 residues. Unmatched junction bases numbered 14, after V lost 3 bases and J lost 9 bases.

This clonotype showed up many times. The V gene is TRBV6-5, the J gene TRBJ2-5, with TRBD2 identical over 7 bases. The CDR3 extends over 13 amino acids. Unmatched junction bases numbered 7, after V lost 8 bases and J lost 4 bases. Per the germline V gene, CDR1 is MNHEY and CDR2 is SVGAGI. The CDR3 bases are TGTGCCAGCGGGAGGACTAGTTTAGAGACCCAGTACTTC. Its protein product is CASGRTSLETQYF.

This clonotype was counted between two and nine times. This chain connects TRBV29-1 to TRBJ2-3; D uncertain. Germline V gives CDR1 SQVTM, CDR2 ANQGSEA. V shed 4 bases and J shed 3 bases, with 2 bases lying between them. The CDR3 spans 10 residues. CDR3 in DNA: TGCAGCGTTGTGACAGATACGCAGTATTTT. Translating gives CSVVTDTQYF.

V and J are TRBV18 and TRBJ1-1; D may be TRBD1 (6 bases). The ends were cut back, 1 base at V and 1 base at J, with 10 bases in the middle. The CDR3 covers 15 residues. Germline assignment: CDR1 KGHSH and CDR2 LQKENI. The CDR3 here is CASSPRGGPNTEAFF. The CDR3 nucleotides read TGTGCCAGCTCACCACGGGGGGGCCCGAACACTGAAGCTTTCTTT.

As concerns this clonotype: A much larger clone sits a single nucleotide away, making a read error possible. V gene TRBV7-2 combines with J gene TRBJ1-4; 7 bases match TRBD1. This CDR3 region has 14 residues. Germline V gene lookup returns CDR1 SGHTA and CDR2 FQGNSA. The CDR3 sequence is CAGSPIYTGDRLFF. The CDR3 region has the DNA TGTGCCGGCAGCCCAATATATACAGGGGACAGACTGTTTTTT.

The rearrangement uses TRBV7-8 and TRBJ1-5, with a weak D call TRBD1 (5 bases). The length of the CDR3 is 16 residues. Trimming cost V 2 bases and J 6 bases, with 17 bases left between them. Germline loops: CDR1 SGHVS, CDR2 FQNEAQ. For the CDR3, the DNA is TGTGCCAGCAGCTTAAGAAGCCCGGGAGGGACTCAGCCCCAGCATTTT. Translating it yields CASSLRSPGGTQPQHF.

This clonotype was seen a few times. The chain carries TRBV5-4 and TRBJ2-1; 9 nucleotides line up with TRBD2. Germline values: CDR1 SGHNT, CDR2 YYREEE (reference sequence). The CDR3 length is 16 residues. The junction had 10 bases not matched to a gene; V was cut back by 9 bases and J by 0 bases. CDR3 coding DNA: TGTGCCACCTATTCCCTAGCGGGAAGCTCCTACAATGAGCAGTTCTTC. The encoded protein is CATYSLAGSSYNEQFF.

This clonotype was detected a few times. This chain connects TRBV20-1 to TRBJ2-5; 7 bases line up with TRBD2. The CDR3 is 15 amino acids. The germline V gene has CDR1 DFQATT and CDR2 SNEGSKA (reference sequence). The V gene end was trimmed by 1 base and the J gene end by 5 bases; junction bases not matched to a gene: 10. The CDR3 is CSARAFAGAGETQYF. CDR3 bases: TGCAGTGCTAGAGCTTTTGCGGGAGCGGGGGAGACCCAGTACTTC.

With regard to this clonotype: The junction shows a germline mismatch at one end, possibly a read error. V usage is TRBV18 and J usage is TRBJ2-3; D not resolved. Germline V CDR1 and CDR2: KGHSH, LQKENI. This CDR3 spans 18 amino acids. DNA of the CDR3: TGTACCAGCTCACCCCGACGGACCTGGGCCGCCTCGGCAGATACGCAGTATTTT. This codes for CTSSPRRTWAASADTQYF.